This T cell receptor beta chain was found in a study of T cell responses to AZD1222 COVID-19 vaccine. For the study at large: Pooling was applied to second doses at about 4 or about 12 weeks. Regarding the study as a whole: Possibly, clonal diversity was underestimated; donors were largely white British and included more females. Only a handful of AZD1222 recipients were seropositive at baseline.

The CDR3 length is 13 residues. V was clipped by 3 bases and J by 12 bases, with 15 bases between them. Profiled with immunoSEQ multiplex PCR; TCRdb holds only in-frame clones, not every one. The top ten hold around 3.9% of the sample, which has about 88,000 clones, 85% to 90% seen once. Worth noting for this clone: Its antigen is not identified.

The J gene is TRBJ2-1, the V gene TRBV12-3 or TRBV12-4; tentative D call: TRBD1 (5 bases). Sequencing was performed on peripheral blood, taken on day 0 of AZD1222 vaccination. The source of this sequence is an adult in good health. CDR3 DNA: TGTGCCAGCAGTTTCTCCAGGGAAGGAATGCAGTTCTTC. It translates to CASSFSREGMQFF.